A selection of T cell receptor beta chains follows, all from one sample in a study of shared clonotypes between healthy human individuals. Clones were sequenced by immunoSEQ multiplex PCR, and TCRdb holds only the in-frame ones, with some missing. The sample has roughly 1 million clones; about 80% are singletons. Sequenced: memory CD4+ T cells from PBMCs. The receptors stem from a man aged 18-30 years in good health. Some clones in this sample may be carry-over from other donors' samples. The CDR3 runs from the conserved cysteine through the conserved F or W. Fields, in order: J gene, D gene, clone size, V gene, CDR3 DNA, CDR3 protein. The D gene is left open where the match is weak. Clone size, where shown, is once, few, many, or a class for clones that have expanded.

TRBJ2-2	TRBD2	NA	TRBV10-1	TGCGCCAGCGGGAGCGGGAGCGGGAACACCGGGGAGCTGTTTTTT	CASGSGSGNTGELFF
TRBJ2-3	NA	NA	TRBV9	TGTGCCAGCAGTTCTTCCCCCGGGAATACGCAGTATTTT	CASSSSPGNTQYF
TRBJ2-2	TRBD2	NA	TRBV6-6	TGTGCCAGCACCCCTACTAGCGGGAGCCCCCCCGGGGAGCTGTTTTTT	CASTPTSGSPPGELFF
TRBJ2-3	NA	NA	TRBV9	TGTGCCAGCAGCGTCAACCCGACTGAGCCGGCTACGCAGTATTTT	CASSVNPTEPATQYF
TRBJ2-7	NA	NA	TRBV6-1	TGTGCCAGCATAGTGTCAGGCGGGCGCTACGAGCAGTACTTC	CASIVSGGRYEQYF
TRBJ2-5	TRBD2	NA	TRBV4-2	TGTGCCAGCAGCCAAGTGGGACTAGCCGAGACCCAGTACTTC	CASSQVGLAETQYF
TRBJ2-7	TRBD2	NA	TRBV27	TGTGCCAGCAGTTTATCGCCGACTAGCGGCTACGAGCAGTACTTC	CASSLSPTSGYEQYF
TRBJ2-3	TRBD2	NA	TRBV6-5	TGTGCCAGCAGTTTAACTAGCGGACGAAGCACAGATACGCAGTATTTT	CASSLTSGRSTDTQYF
TRBJ1-2	NA	NA	TRBV7-9	TGTGCCAGCTCCCGAGAATCAAGCGGCTACACCTTC	CASSRESSGYTF
TRBJ1-2	NA	NA	TRBV14	TGTGCCAGCAGCCAAGATGGTCCAGGGTCGAGTATAGACTATGGCTACACCTTC	CASSQDGPGSSIDYGYTF
TRBJ2-5	TRBD2	NA	TRBV2	TGTGCCAGCAGTGAGTCACTAATAGAAGGGAGGGAGCAGTACTTC	CASSESLIEGREQYF
TRBJ1-1	NA	NA	TRBV28	TGTGCCAGCAGTTTATTAAGAAACACTGAAGCTTTCTTT	CASSLLRNTEAFF
TRBJ1-4	NA	NA	TRBV21-1	TGTGCCAGCAGCAAAGCCGACCCCACAACTAATGAAAAACTGTTTTTT	CASSKADPTTNEKLFF
TRBJ1-1	NA	NA	TRBV29-1	TGCAGCGCGTACGACGGGCAAGTGAACACTGAAGCTTTCTTT	CSAYDGQVNTEAFF
TRBJ2-7	NA	NA	TRBV7-2	TGTGCCAGCAGCTTCCGTCCCGGGGCCTACGAGCAGTACTTC	CASSFRPGAYEQYF
TRBJ2-7	TRBD1	many	TRBV20-1	TGCAGTGCTGGGACAGGCTACGAGCAGTACTTC	CSAGTGYEQYF
TRBJ2-2	NA	NA	TRBV29-1	TGCAGCGTTCAGGACAGCCTGAACACCGGGGAGCTGTTTTTT	CSVQDSLNTGELFF
TRBJ2-3	NA	many	TRBV28	TGTGCCAGCTGCCGTAATCCATGGGGGACGTGGGGAGATACGCAGTATTTT	CASCRNPWGTWGDTQYF
TRBJ1-1	TRBD1	once	TRBV18	TGTGCCAGCTCACCACCGCGAGGACAGGGGGGGATTGGGACTGAAGCTTTCTTT	CASSPPRGQGGIGTEAFF
TRBJ2-1	NA	NA	TRBV2	TGTGCCAGCAGCCCCGCTTGGGGAGCCTACAATGAGCAGTTCTTC	CASSPAWGAYNEQFF
TRBJ1-2	TRBD1	NA	TRBV7-2	TGTGCCAGCAGTTCCGGGACAGGGAATGGCTACACCTTC	CASSSGTGNGYTF
TRBJ1-4	TRBD1	NA	TRBV5-8	TGTGCCAGCAGCCCGAGGACAGGGACTAATGAAAAACTGTTTTTT	CASSPRTGTNEKLFF
TRBJ2-7	TRBD1	NA	TRBV5-1	TGCGCCAGCAGCTTCGGGACAGGGTGGGGCGAGCAGTACTTC	CASSFGTGWGEQYF
TRBJ1-2	TRBD1	NA	TRBV5-1	TGCGCCAGCGGAGGGACAGCTAACTATGGCTACACCTTC	CASGGTANYGYTF
TRBJ2-5	NA	NA	TRBV30	TGTGCCTGGAGCGGGGAAGAGACCCAGTACTTC	CAWSGEETQYF
TRBJ2-1	TRBD2	NA	TRBV28	TGTGCCAGCAGTTTCGGGGGGGAGCTCAAGGATGAGCAGTTCTTC	CASSFGGELKDEQFF
TRBJ1-1	NA	NA	TRBV5-1	TGCGCCAGTAAGAGTCAGAACACTGAAGCTTTCTTT	CASKSQNTEAFF
TRBJ1-6	NA	NA	TRBV2	TGTGCCACCGGTAGTGATTCACCCCTCCACTTT	CATGSDSPLHF
TRBJ1-1	TRBD1	NA	TRBV6-6	TGTGCCAGCAGTTACTCGGGGCAGGGGGTGCAAGCTTTCTTT	CASSYSGQGVQAFF
TRBJ2-5	NA	NA	TRBV6-1	TGTACCAGCAGTTGGGCGGAGACCCAGTACTTC	CTSSWAETQYF
TRBJ2-2	NA	NA	TRBV7-2	TGTGCCAGCAGCCCAGGACTGAACACCGGGGAGCTGTTTTTT	CASSPGLNTGELFF
TRBJ2-6	NA	NA	TRBV9	TGTGCCAGCAGCGTAGGTCAGGGACGCCGCTCTGGGGCCAACGTCCTGACTTTC	CASSVGQGRRSGANVLTF
TRBJ2-3	TRBD2	NA	TRBV7-2	TGTGCCAGCAGCTTAGTCGTGACTAGCGGAGCCCCGAGCACAGATACGCAGTATTTT	CASSLVVTSGAPSTDTQYF
TRBJ2-2	NA	NA	TRBV30	TGTGCCTGGAGCCCTCCGACTTGGACCGGGGAGCTGTTTTTT	CAWSPPTWTGELFF
TRBJ2-7	TRBD2	NA	TRBV28	TGTGCCAGCTTTACCTGGACTAGCGGCTACGAGCAGTACTTC	CASFTWTSGYEQYF
TRBJ2-4	NA	NA	TRBV7-9	TGTGCCAGCAGCTTCCTCGGGCGGGGCAAAAACATTCAGTACTTC	CASSFLGRGKNIQYF
TRBJ2-5	TRBD1	NA	TRBV6-5	TGTGCCAGCAGTGACCCCGGGACAGGGGGGTCCCAGTACTTC	CASSDPGTGGSQYF
TRBJ2-5	TRBD2	once	TRBV2	TGTGCCAGCAGTTTGAGCGGGAGGGTACAAGAGACCCAGTACTTC	CASSLSGRVQETQYF
TRBJ2-3	NA	NA	TRBV4-2	TGTGCCAGCAGCCAAGGGGGGGGCGACTCATACACAGATACGCAGTATTTT	CASSQGGGDSYTDTQYF
TRBJ1-5	NA	NA	TRBV7-2	TGTGCCAGCAGCTTAAGTTCGGGTAATCAGCCCCAGCATTTT	CASSLSSGNQPQHF
TRBJ2-1	TRBD2	NA	TRBV5-4	TGTGCCAGCAGCTTGGGGCAGGCTAGCGGATCCTACAATGAGCAGTTCTTC	CASSLGQASGSYNEQFF
TRBJ2-3	NA	NA	TRBV7-9	TGTGCCAGCAGCTTAGGACCCGTCCTCACAGATACGCAGTATTTT	CASSLGPVLTDTQYF
TRBJ1-2	NA	NA	TRBV28	TGTGCCAGCAGTTCCCCCGCTGTTGGGGGCCCCTATGGCTACACCTTC	CASSSPAVGGPYGYTF